The following is a T cell receptor beta chain sequence with its context. What it binds is not known. This sample was taken from a study of EBV T-cell therapy then PD-1 blockade in nasopharyngeal carcinoma. Using immunoSEQ multiplex PCR, the repertoire was profiled, and TCRdb retains in-frame clones only, with some absent. Here the sample spans around 20,000 clones, about 86% being singletons. The V gene's germline CDR1 is MNHEY and CDR2 SVGAGI. Trimming took 6 bases from V and 7 from J, leaving 21 bases between them. The CDR3 is 15 amino acids. The time point denotes: 266 days after commencement of treatment, after nivolumab therapy. Treatment reported: AdE1-LMPpoly-expanded autologous EBV-specific T-cell therapy followed by anti-PD-1 nivolumab.

The chain carries TRBV6-5 and TRBJ1-2, with a weak D call TRBD1 (6 bases). The TCR originated in a man aged 40-50 years with nasopharyngeal carcinoma. The sequencing here drew on CD8+ T cells from blood, taken around day 260 from a patient whose treatment included autologous EBV-specific T cells and nivolumab. As DNA, the CDR3 is TGTGCCAGCAGACAAATACAGGGCCCCGGGGGTGGCTACACCTTC. Protein: CASRQIQGPGGGYTF.